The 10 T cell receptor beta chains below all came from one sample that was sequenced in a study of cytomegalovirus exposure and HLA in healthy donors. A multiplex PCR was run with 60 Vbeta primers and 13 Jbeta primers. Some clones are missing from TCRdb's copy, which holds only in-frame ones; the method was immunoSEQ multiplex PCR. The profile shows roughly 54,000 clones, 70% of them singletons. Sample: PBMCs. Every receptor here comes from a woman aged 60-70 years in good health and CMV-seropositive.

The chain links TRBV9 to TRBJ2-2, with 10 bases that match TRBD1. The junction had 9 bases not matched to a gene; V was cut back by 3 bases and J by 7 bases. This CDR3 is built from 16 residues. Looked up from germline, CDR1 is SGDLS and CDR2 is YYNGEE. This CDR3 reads CASSAPTGGEVGELFF. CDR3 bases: TGTGCCAGCAGCGCCCCGACAGGGGGCGAGGTCGGGGAGCTGTTTTTT.

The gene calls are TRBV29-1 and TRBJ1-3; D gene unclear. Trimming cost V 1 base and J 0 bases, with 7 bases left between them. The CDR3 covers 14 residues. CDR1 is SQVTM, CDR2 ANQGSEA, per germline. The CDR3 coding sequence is TGCAGCGTTGAAGTGTCGGGCTCTGGAAACACCATATATTTT. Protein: CSVEVSGSGNTIYF.

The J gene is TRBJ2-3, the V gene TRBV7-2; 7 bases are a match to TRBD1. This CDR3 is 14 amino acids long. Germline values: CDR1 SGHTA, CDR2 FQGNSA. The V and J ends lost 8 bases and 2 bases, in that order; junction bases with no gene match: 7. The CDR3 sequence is CASRQGQPTDTQYF. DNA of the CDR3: TGTGCCAGCCGCCAGGGACAGCCCACAGATACGCAGTATTTT. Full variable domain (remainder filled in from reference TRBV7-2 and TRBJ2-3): GAGVSQSPSNKVTEKGKDVELRCDPISGHTALYWYRQSLGQGLEFLIYFQGNSAPDKSGLPSDRFSAERTGGSVSTLTIQRTQQEDSAVYLCASRQGQPTDTQYFGPGTRLTVL.

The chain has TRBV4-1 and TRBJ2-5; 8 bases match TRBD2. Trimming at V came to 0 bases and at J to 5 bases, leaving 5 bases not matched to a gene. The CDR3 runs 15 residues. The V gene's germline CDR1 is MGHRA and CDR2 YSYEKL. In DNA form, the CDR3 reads TGCGCCAGCAGCCAAGAGGTAGCGGGGAGGGAGACCCAGTACTTC. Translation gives CASSQEVAGRETQYF.

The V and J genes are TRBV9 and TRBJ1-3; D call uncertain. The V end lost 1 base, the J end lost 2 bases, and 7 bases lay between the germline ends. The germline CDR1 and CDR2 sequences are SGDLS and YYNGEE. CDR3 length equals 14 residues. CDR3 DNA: TGTGCCAGCAGCGTAACAGTTGCTGGAAACACCATATATTTT. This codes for CASSVTVAGNTIYF.

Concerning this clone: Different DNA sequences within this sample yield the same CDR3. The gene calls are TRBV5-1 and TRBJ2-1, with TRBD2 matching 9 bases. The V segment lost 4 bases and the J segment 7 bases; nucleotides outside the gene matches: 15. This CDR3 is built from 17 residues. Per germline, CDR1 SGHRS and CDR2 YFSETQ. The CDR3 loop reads CASSPGLAGVRVNEQFF. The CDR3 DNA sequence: TGCGCCAGCAGCCCTGGATTAGCGGGGGTAAGAGTAAATGAGCAGTTCTTC.

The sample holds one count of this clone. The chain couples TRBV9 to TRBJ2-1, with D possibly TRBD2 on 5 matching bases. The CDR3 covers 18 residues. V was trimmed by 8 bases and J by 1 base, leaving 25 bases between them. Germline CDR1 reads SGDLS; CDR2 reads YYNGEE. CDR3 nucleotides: TGTGCCAGATGTAAAGGACTGATTTTCCTTCTGTCCTACAATGAGCAGTTCTTC. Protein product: CARCKGLIFLLSYNEQFF.

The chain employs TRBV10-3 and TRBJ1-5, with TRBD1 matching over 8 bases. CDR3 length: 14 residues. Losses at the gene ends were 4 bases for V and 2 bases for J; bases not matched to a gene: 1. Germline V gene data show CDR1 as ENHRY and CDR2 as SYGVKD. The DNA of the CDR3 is TGTGCCATCAGTGGGGGACAGGGCAATCAGCCCCAGCATTTT. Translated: CAISGGQGNQPQHF.

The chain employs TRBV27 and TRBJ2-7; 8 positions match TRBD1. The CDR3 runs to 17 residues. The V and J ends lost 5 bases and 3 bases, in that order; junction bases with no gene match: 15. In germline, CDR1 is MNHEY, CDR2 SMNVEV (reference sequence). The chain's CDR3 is CASSPGVTGERYYEQYF. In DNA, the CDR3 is TGTGCCAGCAGTCCCGGGGTGACAGGGGAGAGGTACTACGAGCAGTACTTC.

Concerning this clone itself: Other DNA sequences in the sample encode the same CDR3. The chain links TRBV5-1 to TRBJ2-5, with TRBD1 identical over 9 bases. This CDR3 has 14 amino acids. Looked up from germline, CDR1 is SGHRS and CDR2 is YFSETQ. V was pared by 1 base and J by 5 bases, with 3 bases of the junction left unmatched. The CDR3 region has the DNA TGCGCCAGCAGCTTGACAGGGGGCGAGGAGACCCAGTACTTC. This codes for CASSLTGGEETQYF.